The next 10 T cell receptor beta chains were all read from a single sample in a study of T cells in Graves' hyperthyroidism and ophthalmopathy. TCR beta CDR3 regions were amplified from RNA. The study used the HTBI primer set for a first-round RT-PCR of the TCR CDR3. TCRdb re-called the multiplex PCR reads with MiXCR, one entry per CDR3 protein. The sample yields 500,000 to 650,000 distinct CDR3 sequences, less than 15% seen once. The sequencing input was blood. Receptor source: a woman between 35 and 50 years old with Graves' hyperthyroidism.

This clonotype was counted at least ten times. The CDR3 bases are TGTGCCAGCTCACCGGCCGGTGTCTCGTCCCAGCATTTT. Translation: CASSPAGVSSQHF. This rearrangement joins TRBV18 to TRBJ1-5; unclear D gene. Trimming shortened V by 3 bases and J by 11 bases, and 14 bases separated the two germline ends. The germline CDR1 and CDR2 sequences are KGHSH and LQKENI. CDR3 length: 13 amino acids.

This clonotype was counted many times. The genes are TRBV27 and TRBJ2-7; D is possibly TRBD1 (5 bases). Germline CDR1 MNHEY, CDR2 SMNVEV (reference sequence). The CDR3 consists of 14 residues. V was trimmed by 5 bases and J by 4 bases, leaving 15 bases between them. CDR3 bases: TGTGCCAGCAGTATACACTCTACAGGATACGAGCAGTACTTC. Translated, it gives CASSIHSTGYEQYF.

The V call is TRBV4-1, the J call TRBJ2-1; possible D gene TRBD2, 7 bases. Deletions cut 4 bases from V and 0 bases from J, with 19 bases between. The CDR3 totals 18 residues. CDR1 is MGHRA, CDR2 YSYEKL, per germline. CDR3: CASSRKQGLQSSYNEQFF. DNA of the CDR3: TGCGCCAGCAGCCGAAAACAGGGACTACAGAGCTCCTACAATGAGCAGTTCTTC.

This rearrangement joins TRBV5-6 to TRBJ1-1, with 7 bases matching TRBD1. V lost 4 bases and J lost 1; bases outside the gene matches: 4. Per germline, CDR1 SGHDT and CDR2 YYEEEE. The CDR3 runs to 14 residues. CDR3 residues: CASSGGTANTEAFF. CDR3 DNA: TGTGCCAGCAGCGGAGGGACAGCGAACACTGAAGCTTTCTTT.

This chain connects TRBV28 to TRBJ2-4, with 7 bases aligning to TRBD1. CDR3 length: 16 residues. The germline V gene encodes CDR1 MDHEN and CDR2 SYDVKM. V trimming: 1 base; J trimming: 0 bases; junction bases outside the gene matches: 3. The CDR3 sequence is CASSLYDRVAKNIQYF. The CDR3 nucleotides read TGTGCCAGCAGTTTATATGACAGGGTAGCCAAAAACATTCAGTACTTC.

This clonotype has at least ten counts. The CDR3: CASDFWGASNQPQHF. The DNA for the CDR3 is TGTGCCAGCGATTTTTGGGGGGCGAGCAATCAGCCCCAGCATTTT. This sequence joins TRBV28 and TRBJ1-5; D is perhaps TRBD1 (6 bases). The CDR3 contains 15 residues. V was cut by 8 bases and J by 1 base, with 15 bases left in between. Germline loops: CDR1 MDHEN, CDR2 SYDVKM.

The table lists this clonotype with a few counts. The rearrangement joins TRBV20-1 to TRBJ2-1, with TRBD2 identical over 11 bases. The trim removed 5 bases at V and 4 bases at J, leaving 10 bases unmatched. This CDR3 has 16 amino acids. CDR1 is DFQATT, CDR2 SNEGSKA, per germline (reference sequence). Here the CDR3 DNA reads TGCAGTGCTGTCGGACTAGCGGGCGGAATTTACAATGAGCAGTTCTTC. Its protein product is CSAVGLAGGIYNEQFF.

Many counts were recorded for this clonotype. The V and J genes are TRBV2 and TRBJ2-3, with D possibly matching TRBD2 (6 bases). Germline V gene lookup returns CDR1 SNHLY and CDR2 FYNNEI. Deletions cut 2 bases from V and 1 base from J, with 10 bases between. The CDR3 spans 15 residues. CDR3 coding DNA: TGTGCCAGCAGTGAACTGGGGGGAGGCACAGATACGCAGTATTTT. It is translated as CASSELGGGTDTQYF.

This clonotype was seen ten or more times. The rearrangement uses TRBV28 and TRBJ1-3; D is ambiguous. CDR1 is MDHEN, CDR2 SYDVKM, per germline. The CDR3 sequence is 12 residues long. The ends were cut back, 6 bases at V and 0 bases at J, with 3 bases in the middle. This chain's CDR3 is CASSRSGNTIYF. The DNA of the CDR3 is TGTGCCAGCAGCCGCTCTGGAAACACCATATATTTT.

The sample holds many counts of this clonotype. The chain is built from TRBV20-1 and TRBJ2-7; TRBD1 matches 7 bases. V was clipped by 0 bases and J by 2 bases; unmatched bases: 7. CDR3 size: 15 residues. Germline values: CDR1 DFQATT, CDR2 SNEGSKA (reference sequence). CDR3 DNA: TGCAGTGCTAGAGAAAAGGGGGCGTACGCCTACGAGCAGTACTTC. Protein product: CSAREKGAYAYEQYF.